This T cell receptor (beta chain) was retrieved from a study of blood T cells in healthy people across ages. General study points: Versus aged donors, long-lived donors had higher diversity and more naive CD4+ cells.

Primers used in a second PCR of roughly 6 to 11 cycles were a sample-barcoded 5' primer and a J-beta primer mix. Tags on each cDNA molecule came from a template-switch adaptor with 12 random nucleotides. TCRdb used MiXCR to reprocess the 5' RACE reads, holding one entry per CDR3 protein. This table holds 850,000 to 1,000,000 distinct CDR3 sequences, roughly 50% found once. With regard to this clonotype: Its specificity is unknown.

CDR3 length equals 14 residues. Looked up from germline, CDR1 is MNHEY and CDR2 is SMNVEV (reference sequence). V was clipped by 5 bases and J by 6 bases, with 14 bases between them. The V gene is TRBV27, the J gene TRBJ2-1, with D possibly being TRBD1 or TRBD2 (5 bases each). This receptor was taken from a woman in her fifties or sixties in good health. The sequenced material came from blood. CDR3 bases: TGTGCCAGCAGTCGGGGCAGGGCTGGCAATGAGCAGTTCTTC. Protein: CASSRGRAGNEQFF.